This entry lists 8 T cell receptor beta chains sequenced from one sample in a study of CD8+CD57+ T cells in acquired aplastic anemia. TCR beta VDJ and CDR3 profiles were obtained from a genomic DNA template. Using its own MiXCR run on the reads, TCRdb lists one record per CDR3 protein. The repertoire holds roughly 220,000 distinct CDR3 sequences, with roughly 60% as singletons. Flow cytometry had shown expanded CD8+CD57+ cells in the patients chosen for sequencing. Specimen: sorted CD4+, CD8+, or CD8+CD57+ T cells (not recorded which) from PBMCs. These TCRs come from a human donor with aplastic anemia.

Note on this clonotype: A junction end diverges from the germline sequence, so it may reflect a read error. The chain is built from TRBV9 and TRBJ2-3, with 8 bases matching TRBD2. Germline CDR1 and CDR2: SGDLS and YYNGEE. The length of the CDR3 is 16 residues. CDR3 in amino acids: CASSVENGRAKDTQYF. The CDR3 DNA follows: TGCGCCAGCAGCGTAGAGAACGGGAGGGCCAAAGATACGCAGTATTTT.

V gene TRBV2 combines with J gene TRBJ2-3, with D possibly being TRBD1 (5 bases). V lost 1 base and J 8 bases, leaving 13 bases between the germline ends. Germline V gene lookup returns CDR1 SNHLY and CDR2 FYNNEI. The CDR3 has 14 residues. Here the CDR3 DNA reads TGTGCCAGCAGTGAAGTAGGGGCCCCAGGTACGCAGTATTTT. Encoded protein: CASSEVGAPGTQYF.

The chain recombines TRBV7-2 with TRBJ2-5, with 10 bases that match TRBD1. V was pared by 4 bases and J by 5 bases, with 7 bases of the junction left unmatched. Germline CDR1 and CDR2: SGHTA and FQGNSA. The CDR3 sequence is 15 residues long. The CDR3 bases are TGTGCCAGCAGCTCCGGACAGGGGGATTGGGAGACCCAGTACTTC. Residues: CASSSGQGDWETQYF.

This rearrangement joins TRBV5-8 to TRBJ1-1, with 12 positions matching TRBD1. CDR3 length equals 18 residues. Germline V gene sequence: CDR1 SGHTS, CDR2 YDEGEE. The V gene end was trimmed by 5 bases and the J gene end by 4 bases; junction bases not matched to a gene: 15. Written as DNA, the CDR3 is TGTGCCAGCAGTGGCACCGGGACAGGGGGCTACGTCGGCACTGAAGCTTTCTTT. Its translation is CASSGTGTGGYVGTEAFF.

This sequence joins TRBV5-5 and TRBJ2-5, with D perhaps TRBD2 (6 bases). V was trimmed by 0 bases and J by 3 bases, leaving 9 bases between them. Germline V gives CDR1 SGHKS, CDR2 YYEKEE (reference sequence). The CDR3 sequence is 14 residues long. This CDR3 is CASSLGRGEETQYF. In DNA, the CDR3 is TGTGCCAGCAGCTTGGGGCGGGGAGAAGAGACCCAGTACTTC.

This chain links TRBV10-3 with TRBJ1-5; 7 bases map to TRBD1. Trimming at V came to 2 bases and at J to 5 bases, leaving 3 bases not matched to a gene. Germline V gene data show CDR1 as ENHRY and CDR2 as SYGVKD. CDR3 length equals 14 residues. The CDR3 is CAISESRGDQPQHF. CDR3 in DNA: TGTGCCATCAGTGAGAGCAGGGGGGATCAGCCCCAGCATTTT.

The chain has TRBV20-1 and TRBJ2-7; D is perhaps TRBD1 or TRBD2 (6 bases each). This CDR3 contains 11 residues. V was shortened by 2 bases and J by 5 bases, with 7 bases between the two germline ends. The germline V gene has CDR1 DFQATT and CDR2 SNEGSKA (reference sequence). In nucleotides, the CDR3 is TGCAGTGCTAGAAGGGGGGACGAGCAGTACTTC. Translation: CSARRGDEQYF.

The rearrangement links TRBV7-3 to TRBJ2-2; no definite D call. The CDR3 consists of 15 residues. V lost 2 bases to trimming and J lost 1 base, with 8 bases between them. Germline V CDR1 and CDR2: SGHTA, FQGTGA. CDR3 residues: CASSLGLQNTGELFF. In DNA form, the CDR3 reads TGTGCCAGCAGCTTAGGATTACAGAACACCGGGGAGCTGTTTTTT. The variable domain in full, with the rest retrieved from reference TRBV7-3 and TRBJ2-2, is GAGVSQTPSNKVTEKGKYVELRCDPISGHTALYWYRQSLGQGPEFLIYFQGTGAADDSGLPNDRFFAVRPEGSVSTLKIQRTERGDSAVYLCASSLGLQNTGELFFGEGSRLTVL.